These 2 T cell receptor beta chains were sequenced from one sample in a study of cytomegalovirus exposure and HLA in healthy donors. Use of 60 Vbeta and 13 Jbeta primers characterized the PCR. Sequencing was performed with immunoSEQ multiplex PCR; in TCRdb, only in-frame clones are kept and a portion is missing. The sample has some 200,000 clones, 79% seen once; the top ten hold approximately 1.4%. The source material was PBMCs. The receptors come from a girl aged 5-17 years in good health and CMV-seropositive.

The chain employs TRBV7-8 and TRBJ2-5; possibly TRBD1 for D (5 bases). The CDR3 is 14 residues long. The V gene's germline CDR1 is SGHVS and CDR2 FQNEAQ. V was pared by 2 bases and J by 2 bases, with 9 bases between. This CDR3 is CASSLIYRQETQYF. The CDR3, as DNA: TGTGCCAGCAGCTTAATCTACAGGCAAGAGACCCAGTACTTC.

The chain combines TRBV7-2 with TRBJ1-3; D remains ambiguous. This CDR3 has 16 amino acids. Germline lookup yields CDR1 SGHTA and CDR2 FQGNSA. Trimming removed 4 bases at V and 4 bases at J, with 17 bases between. DNA of the CDR3: TGTGCCAGCAGCTCCAAGCGGTCCGTAACGGGAAACACCATATATTTT. This gives the protein CASSSKRSVTGNTIYF.